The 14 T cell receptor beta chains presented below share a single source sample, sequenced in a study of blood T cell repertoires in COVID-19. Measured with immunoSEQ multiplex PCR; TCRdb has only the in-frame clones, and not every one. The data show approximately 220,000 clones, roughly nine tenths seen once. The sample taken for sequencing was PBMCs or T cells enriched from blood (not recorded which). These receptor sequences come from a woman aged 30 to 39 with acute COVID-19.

Written as DNA, the CDR3 is TGCGCCAGCAGTTCGACCCCCGAGGACACTGAAGCTTTCTTT. As protein: CASSSTPEDTEAFF. The chain combines TRBV5-1 with TRBJ1-1, with unresolved D. V was pared by 5 bases and J by 3 bases, with 14 bases between. The germline V gene encodes CDR1 SGHRS and CDR2 YFSETQ. There are 14 residues in the CDR3. Combining the CDR3 with reference TRBV5-1 and TRBJ1-1 gives the whole variable domain KAGVTQTPRYLIKTRGQQVTLSCSPISGHRSVSWYQQTPGQGLQFLFEYFSETQRNKGNFPGRFSGRQFSNSRSEMNVSTLELGDSALYLCASSSTPEDTEAFFGQGTRLTVV.

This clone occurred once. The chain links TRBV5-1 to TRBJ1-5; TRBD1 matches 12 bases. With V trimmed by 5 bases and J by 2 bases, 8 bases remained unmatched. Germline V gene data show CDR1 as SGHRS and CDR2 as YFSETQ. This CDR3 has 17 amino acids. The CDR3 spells CASSRDRGQSGNQPQHF. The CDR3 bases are TGCGCCAGCAGTAGGGACAGGGGGCAGTCGGGCAATCAGCCCCAGCATTTT.

DNA for the CDR3: TGTGCCAGCAGAAAAATCGGGTCGACCTACGAGCAGTACTTC. It translates to CASRKIGSTYEQYF. This chain joins TRBV11-2 and TRBJ2-7, with no clear D. The CDR3 has 14 amino acids. The germline V and J ends were trimmed by 6 bases and 2 bases, with 14 bases remaining between them. Germline V gives CDR1 SGHAT, CDR2 FQNNGV. The variable domain in full, with the rest retrieved from reference TRBV11-2 and TRBJ2-7, is EAGVAQSPRYKIIEKRQSVAFWCNPISGHATLYWYQQILGQGPKLLIQFQNNGVVDDSQLPKDRFSAERLKGVDSTLKIQPAKLEDSAVYLCASRKIGSTYEQYFGPGTRLTVT.

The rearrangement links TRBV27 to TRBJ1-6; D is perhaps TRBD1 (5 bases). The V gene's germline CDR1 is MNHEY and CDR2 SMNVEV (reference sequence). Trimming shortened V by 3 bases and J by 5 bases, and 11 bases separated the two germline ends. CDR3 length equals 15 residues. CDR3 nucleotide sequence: TGTGCCAGCAGTTTGGCCGGGGGGAATAATTCACCCCTCCACTTT. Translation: CASSLAGGNNSPLHF.

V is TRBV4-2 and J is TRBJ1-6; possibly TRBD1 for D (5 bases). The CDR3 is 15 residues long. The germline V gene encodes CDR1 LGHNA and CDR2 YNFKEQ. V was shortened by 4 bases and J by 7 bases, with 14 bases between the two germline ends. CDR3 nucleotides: TGTGCCAGCAGCCCGTCGGACAAGCCCAATTCACCCCTCCACTTT. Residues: CASSPSDKPNSPLHF.

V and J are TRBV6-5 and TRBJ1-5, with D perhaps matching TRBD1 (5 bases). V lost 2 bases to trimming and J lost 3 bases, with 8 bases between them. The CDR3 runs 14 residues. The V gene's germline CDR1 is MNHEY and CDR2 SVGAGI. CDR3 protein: CASSYTGLNQPQHF. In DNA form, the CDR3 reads TGTGCCAGCAGTTACACGGGACTCAATCAGCCCCAGCATTTT.

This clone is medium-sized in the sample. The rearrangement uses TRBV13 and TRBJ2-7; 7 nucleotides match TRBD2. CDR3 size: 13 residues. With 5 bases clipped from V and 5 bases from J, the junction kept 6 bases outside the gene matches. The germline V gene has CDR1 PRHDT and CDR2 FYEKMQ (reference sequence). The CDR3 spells CASSDLLANEQYF. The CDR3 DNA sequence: TGTGCCAGCAGCGATCTACTAGCGAACGAGCAGTACTTC.

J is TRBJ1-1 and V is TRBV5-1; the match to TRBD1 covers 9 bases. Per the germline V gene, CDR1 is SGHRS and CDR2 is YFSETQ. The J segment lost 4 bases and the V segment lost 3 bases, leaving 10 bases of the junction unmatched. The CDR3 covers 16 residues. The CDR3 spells CASSWPVGQGLTEAFF. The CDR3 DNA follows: TGCGCCAGCAGCTGGCCCGTAGGACAGGGGCTCACTGAAGCTTTCTTT. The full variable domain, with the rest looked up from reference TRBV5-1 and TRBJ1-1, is KAGVTQTPRYLIKTRGQQVTLSCSPISGHRSVSWYQQTPGQGLQFLFEYFSETQRNKGNFPGRFSGRQFSNSRSEMNVSTLELGDSALYLCASSWPVGQGLTEAFFGQGTRLTVV.

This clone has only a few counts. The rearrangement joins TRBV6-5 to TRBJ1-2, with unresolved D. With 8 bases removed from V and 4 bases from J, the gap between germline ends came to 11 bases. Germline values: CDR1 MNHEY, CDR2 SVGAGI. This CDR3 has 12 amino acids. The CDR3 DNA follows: TGTGCCAGCTATGAGTCCGTCTATGGCTACACCTTC. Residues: CASYESVYGYTF.

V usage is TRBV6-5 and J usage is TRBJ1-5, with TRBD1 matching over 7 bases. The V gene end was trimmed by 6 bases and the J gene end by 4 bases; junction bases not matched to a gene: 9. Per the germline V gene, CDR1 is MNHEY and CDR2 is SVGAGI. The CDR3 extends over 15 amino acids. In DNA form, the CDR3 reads TGTGCCAGCAGGCGAGAGGGGGCCGCGAATCAGCCCCAGCATTTT. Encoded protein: CASRREGAANQPQHF.

CDR3 DNA: TGCGCCAGCAGCCAGGGGCAGTATGGCTACACCTTC. It specifies CASSQGQYGYTF. This chain joins TRBV4-1 and TRBJ1-2; a possible D gene is TRBD1 (5 bases). This CDR3 spans 12 amino acids. Germline V CDR1 and CDR2: MGHRA, YSYEKL. Deletions cut 3 bases from V and 5 bases from J, with 7 bases between.

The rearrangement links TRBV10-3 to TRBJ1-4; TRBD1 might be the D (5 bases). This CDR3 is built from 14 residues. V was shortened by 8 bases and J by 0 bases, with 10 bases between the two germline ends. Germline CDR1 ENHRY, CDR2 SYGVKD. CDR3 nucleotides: TGTGCCATCGCCGTACAGGCAACTAATGAAAAACTGTTTTTT. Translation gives CAIAVQATNEKLFF.

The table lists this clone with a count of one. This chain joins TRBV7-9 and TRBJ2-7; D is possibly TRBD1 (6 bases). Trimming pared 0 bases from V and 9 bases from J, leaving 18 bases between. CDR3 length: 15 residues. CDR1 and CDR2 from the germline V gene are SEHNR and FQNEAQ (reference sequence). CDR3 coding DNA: TGTGCCAGCAGCTTAGCCGGGACACGGTCCTTCGTGCAGTACTTC. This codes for CASSLAGTRSFVQYF.

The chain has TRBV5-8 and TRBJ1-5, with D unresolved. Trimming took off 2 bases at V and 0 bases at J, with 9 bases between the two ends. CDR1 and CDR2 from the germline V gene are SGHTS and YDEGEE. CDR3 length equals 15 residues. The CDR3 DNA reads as TGTGCCAGCAGCTTCGGTTATAATAGCAATCAGCCCCAGCATTTT. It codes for CASSFGYNSNQPQHF.